This T cell receptor beta chain was obtained from a study of blood T cell repertoires in COVID-19. Across the study: Some COVID-19 samples were acute and others convalescent; all came from the United States, Italy and Spain.

Seattle's enrolled individuals joined amid active infection and were then monitored longitudinally. Looked up from germline, CDR1 is SGHRS and CDR2 is YFSETQ. This CDR3 has 14 residues. The junction had 8 bases not matched to a gene; V was cut back by 0 bases and J by 11 bases. In the original workflow: Amplifying reference gene primers gave estimates of nucleated cell counts. TCRdb keeps only in-frame clones here, not all; method: immunoSEQ multiplex PCR. The V and J calls and the clone size are those of that table, but D and trimming were determined from the DNA. The repertoire holds 85,000 to 100,000 clones, with around 88% as singletons.

Material: peripheral blood. The TCR comes from a man in his fifties with COVID-19, enrolled during active disease. The gene calls are TRBV5-1 and TRBJ2-1, with TRBD1 matching over 7 bases. CDR3 region: CASSLGSDRVKQFF. The CDR3 region has the DNA TGCGCCAGCAGCTTGGGGTCTGACAGGGTAAAGCAGTTCTTC.